This TCR beta chain was recorded in a study of T cells in Graves' hyperthyroidism and ophthalmopathy. Researchers barred patients who had uncontrolled infection, other autoimmune disease, pregnancy or lactation. Diagnostic decisions used clinical symptoms, serum thyroxine and TRAb, thyroid ultrasound and orbital computed tomography. Blood sampling occurred at first hyperthyroidism diagnosis, ahead of any ophthalmopathy symptoms. PBMCs came from less than 11 ml fresh peripheral blood. The CDR3 consists of 18 residues. CDR1 is DFQATT, CDR2 SNEGSKA, per germline (reference sequence). V dropped 5 bases and J dropped 2; count of bases not matched to a gene: 16. Authors of the study amplified TCR beta CDR3 regions from RNA transcripts. First-round RT-PCR of the TCR CDR3 relied on the HTBI primer set. TCRdb itself ran the multiplex PCR reads through MiXCR, one entry per CDR3 protein. The sample has 600,000 to 850,000 distinct CDR3 sequences, roughly a sixth seen once.

This TCR was sampled from a woman between 45 and 65 years old with Graves' hyperthyroidism that later progressed to Graves' ophthalmopathy. The V gene is TRBV20-1, the J gene TRBJ1-5, with TRBD1 matching 9 bases. Sample: blood. The CDR3 here is CSAPGEQGAVGGNQPQHF. The CDR3 DNA reads TGCAGTGCTCCGGGGGAACAGGGGGCTGTCGGGGGCAATCAGCCCCAGCATTTT.